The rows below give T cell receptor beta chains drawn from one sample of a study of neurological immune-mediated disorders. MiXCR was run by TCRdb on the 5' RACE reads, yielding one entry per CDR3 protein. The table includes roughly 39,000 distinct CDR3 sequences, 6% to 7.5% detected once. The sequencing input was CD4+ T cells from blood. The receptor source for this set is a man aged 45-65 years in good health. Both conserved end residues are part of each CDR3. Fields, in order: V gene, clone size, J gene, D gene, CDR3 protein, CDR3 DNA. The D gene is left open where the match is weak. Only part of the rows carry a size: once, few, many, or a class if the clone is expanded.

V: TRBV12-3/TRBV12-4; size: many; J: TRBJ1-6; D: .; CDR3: CASSRTGGIYSPLHF; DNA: TGTGCCAGCAGTCGAACAGGAGGCATTTATTCACCCCTCCACTTT
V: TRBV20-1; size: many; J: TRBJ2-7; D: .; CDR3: CSASDPRDTYEQYF; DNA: TGCAGTGCTAGCGACCCCAGGGATACCTACGAGCAGTACTTC
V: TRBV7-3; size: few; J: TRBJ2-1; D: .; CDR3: CASSLGANNEQFF; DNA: TGTGCCAGCAGCTTGGGGGCAAACAATGAGCAGTTCTTC
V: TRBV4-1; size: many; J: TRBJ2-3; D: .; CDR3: CASSHRGQGTDTQYF; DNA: TGCGCCAGCAGCCATCGGGGGCAGGGCACAGATACGCAGTATTTT
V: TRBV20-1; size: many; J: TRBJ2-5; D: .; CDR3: CSVSPGTQETQYF; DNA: TGCAGTGTTTCTCCAGGGACCCAAGAGACCCAGTACTTC
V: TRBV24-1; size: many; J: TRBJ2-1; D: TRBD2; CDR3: CATSDSGLAGGHNEQFF; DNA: TGTGCCACCAGTGATTCGGGACTAGCGGGAGGGCACAATGAGCAGTTCTTC
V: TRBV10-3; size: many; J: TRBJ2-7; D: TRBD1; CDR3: CAISSGGPDSYEQYF; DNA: TGTGCCATCAGCTCAGGGGGCCCGGACTCCTACGAGCAGTACTTC
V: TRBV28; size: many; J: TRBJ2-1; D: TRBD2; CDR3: CASRKRGSSYNEQFF; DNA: TGTGCCAGCAGGAAGCGGGGGAGCTCCTACAATGAGCAGTTCTTC
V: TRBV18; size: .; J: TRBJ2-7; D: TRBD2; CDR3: CASSPRDRSGTQYF; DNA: TGTGCCAGCTCACCCAGGGATAGGAGCGGGACTCAGTACTTC
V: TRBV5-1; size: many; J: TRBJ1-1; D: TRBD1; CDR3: CASSLGYSGTGAPEAFF; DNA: TGCGCCAGCAGCTTGGGATACTCTGGGACAGGGGCTCCTGAAGCTTTCTTT
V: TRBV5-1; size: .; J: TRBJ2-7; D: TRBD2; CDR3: CASTGTSGGEQYF; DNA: TGCGCCAGCACCGGGACTAGCGGGGGAGAGCAGTACTTC
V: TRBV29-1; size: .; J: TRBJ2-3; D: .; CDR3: CSVKQGVSDTQYF; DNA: TGCAGCGTGAAACAGGGAGTGTCAGATACGCAGTATTTT
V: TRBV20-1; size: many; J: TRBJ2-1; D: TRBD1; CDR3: CSASRGLGYNEQFF; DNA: TGCAGTGCTTCCAGGGGGCTGGGATACAATGAGCAGTTCTTC
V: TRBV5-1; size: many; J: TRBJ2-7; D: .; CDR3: CAGVGTESDEQYF; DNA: TGCGCCGGAGTCGGGACCGAGTCCGACGAGCAGTACTTC
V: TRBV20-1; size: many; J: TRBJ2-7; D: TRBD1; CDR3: CSARRDRVNEQYF; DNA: TGCAGTGCTAGAAGGGACAGGGTAAACGAGCAGTACTTC
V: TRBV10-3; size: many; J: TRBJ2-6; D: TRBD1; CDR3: CAISEGTGIPSGANVLTF; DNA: TGTGCCATCAGTGAAGGGACAGGTATACCCTCTGGGGCCAACGTCCTGACTTTC
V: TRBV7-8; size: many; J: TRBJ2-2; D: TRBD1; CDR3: CASSLAGRQGSGELFF; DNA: TGTGCCAGCAGCTTAGCGGGGAGACAGGGGTCCGGGGAGCTGTTTTTT
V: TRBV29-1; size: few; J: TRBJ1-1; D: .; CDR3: CSVEDRRTEAFF; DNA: TGCAGCGTTGAAGATCGAAGAACTGAAGCTTTCTTT
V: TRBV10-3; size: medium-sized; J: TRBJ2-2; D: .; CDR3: CAISEDTGELFF; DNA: TGTGCCATCAGTGAGGACACCGGGGAGCTGTTTTTT
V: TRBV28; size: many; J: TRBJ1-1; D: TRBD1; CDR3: CASTRTGGLNTEAFF; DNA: TGTGCCAGCACTCGGACAGGGGGGTTGAACACTGAAGCTTTCTTT
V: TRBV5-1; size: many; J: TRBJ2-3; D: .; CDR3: CASSLGPQNSQYF; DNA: TGCGCCAGCAGCTTGGGTCCCCAAAATTCGCAGTATTTT
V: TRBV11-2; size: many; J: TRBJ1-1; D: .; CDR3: CASSLSQEPGAFF; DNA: TGTGCCAGCAGCTTATCTCAGGAACCCGGGGCTTTCTTT
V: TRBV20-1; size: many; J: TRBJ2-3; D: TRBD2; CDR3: CSASPSGMPTDTQYF; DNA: TGCAGTGCTAGTCCTAGCGGGATGCCCACAGATACGCAGTATTTT
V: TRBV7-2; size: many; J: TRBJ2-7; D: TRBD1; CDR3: CASSRTGGYEQYF; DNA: TGTGCCAGCAGCCGGACAGGGGGCTACGAGCAGTACTTC
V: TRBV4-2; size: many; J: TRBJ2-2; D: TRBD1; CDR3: CASSRTGDTGELFF; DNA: TGTGCCAGCAGCAGGACAGGGGACACCGGGGAGCTGTTTTTT
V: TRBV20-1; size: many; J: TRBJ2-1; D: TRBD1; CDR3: CSARDRTGYNEQFF; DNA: TGCAGTGCTAGAGATCGGACAGGCTACAATGAGCAGTTCTTC
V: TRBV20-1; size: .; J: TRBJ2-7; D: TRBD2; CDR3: CSGREGSNEQYF; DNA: TGCAGTGGGAGGGAGGGTAGCAACGAGCAGTACTTC
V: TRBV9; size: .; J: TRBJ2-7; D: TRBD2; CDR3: CASSVGPSSGEQYF; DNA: TGTGCCAGCAGCGTAGGGCCTAGTAGCGGGGAGCAGTACTTC
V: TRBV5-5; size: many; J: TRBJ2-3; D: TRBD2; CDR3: CASSFPGGRVDTQYF; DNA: TGTGCCAGCAGCTTTCCGGGAGGGCGGGTAGATACGCAGTATTTT
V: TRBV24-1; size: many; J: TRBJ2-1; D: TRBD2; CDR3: CATSELTSGSLFF; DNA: TGTGCCACCAGTGAACTCACTAGCGGGAGCCTGTTCTTC
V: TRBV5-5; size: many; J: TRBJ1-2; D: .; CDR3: CASSLSTANYGYTF; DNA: TGTGCCAGCAGCTTATCGACAGCCAACTATGGCTACACCTTC
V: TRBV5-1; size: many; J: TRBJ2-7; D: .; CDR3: CASSLAPVSGGGFEQYF; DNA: TGCGCCAGCAGCTTGGCCCCGGTGTCTGGTGGCGGGTTCGAGCAGTACTTC
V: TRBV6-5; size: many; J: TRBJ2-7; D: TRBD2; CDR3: CASTSGSSNEQYF; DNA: TGTGCCAGCACTAGCGGGAGCAGCAACGAGCAGTACTTC
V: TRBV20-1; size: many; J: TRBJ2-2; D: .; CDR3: CSKPGVGTGELFF; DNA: TGCAGTAAACCAGGGGTGGGGACCGGGGAGCTGTTTTTT
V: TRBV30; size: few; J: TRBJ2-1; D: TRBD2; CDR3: CAWSVGGGPSFPLYNEQFF; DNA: TGTGCCTGGAGTGTCGGGGGAGGGCCCTCATTCCCCCTTTACAATGAGCAGTTCTTC